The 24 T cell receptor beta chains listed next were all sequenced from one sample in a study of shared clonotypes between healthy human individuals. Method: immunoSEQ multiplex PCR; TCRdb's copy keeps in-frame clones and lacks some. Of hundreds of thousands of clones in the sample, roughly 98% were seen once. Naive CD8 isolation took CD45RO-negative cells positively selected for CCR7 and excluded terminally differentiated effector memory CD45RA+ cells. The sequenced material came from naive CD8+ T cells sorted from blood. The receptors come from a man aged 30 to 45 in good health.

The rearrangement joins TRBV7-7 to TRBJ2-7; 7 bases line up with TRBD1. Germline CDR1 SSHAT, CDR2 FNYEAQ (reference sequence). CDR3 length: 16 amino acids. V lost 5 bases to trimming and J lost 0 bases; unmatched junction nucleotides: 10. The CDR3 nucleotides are TGTGCCAGCAGCCCCGGGGACGGACAGGACTCCTACGAGCAGTACTTC. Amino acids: CASSPGDGQDSYEQYF.

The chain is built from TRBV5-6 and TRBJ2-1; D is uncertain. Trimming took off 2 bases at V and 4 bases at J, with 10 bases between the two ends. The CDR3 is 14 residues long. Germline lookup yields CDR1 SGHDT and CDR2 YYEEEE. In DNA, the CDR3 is TGTGCCAGCAGCTTTTATGCCAGTTACAATGAGCAGTTCTTC. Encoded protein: CASSFYASYNEQFF.

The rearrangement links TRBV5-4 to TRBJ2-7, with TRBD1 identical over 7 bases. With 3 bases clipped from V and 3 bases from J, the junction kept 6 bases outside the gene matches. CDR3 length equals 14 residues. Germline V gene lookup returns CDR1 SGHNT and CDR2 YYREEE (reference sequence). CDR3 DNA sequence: TGTGCCAGCAGCTATACCGGGACAGACTACGAGCAGTACTTC. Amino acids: CASSYTGTDYEQYF.

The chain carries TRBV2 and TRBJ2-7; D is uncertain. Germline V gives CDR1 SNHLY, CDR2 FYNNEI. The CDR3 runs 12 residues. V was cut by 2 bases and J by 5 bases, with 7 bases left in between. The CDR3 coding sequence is TGTGCCAGCAGTGAAACAAGAAACGAGCAGTACTTC. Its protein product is CASSETRNEQYF.

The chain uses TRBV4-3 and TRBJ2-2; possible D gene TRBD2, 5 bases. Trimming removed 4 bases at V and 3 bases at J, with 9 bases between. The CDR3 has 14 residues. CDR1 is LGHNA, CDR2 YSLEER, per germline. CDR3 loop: CASSPSRDTGELFF. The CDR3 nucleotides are TGCGCCAGCAGCCCGTCGCGGGACACCGGGGAGCTGTTTTTT.

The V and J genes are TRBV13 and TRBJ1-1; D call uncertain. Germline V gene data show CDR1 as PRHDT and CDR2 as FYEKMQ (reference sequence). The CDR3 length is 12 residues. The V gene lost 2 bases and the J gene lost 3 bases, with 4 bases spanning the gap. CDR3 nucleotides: TGTGCCAGCAGCTTATCAGACACTGAAGCTTTCTTT. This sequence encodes CASSLSDTEAFF.

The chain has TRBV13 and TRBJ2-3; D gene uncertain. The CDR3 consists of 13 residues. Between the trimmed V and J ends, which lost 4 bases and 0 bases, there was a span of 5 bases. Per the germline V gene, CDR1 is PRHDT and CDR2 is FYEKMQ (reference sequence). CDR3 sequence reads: CASSSLSTDTQYF. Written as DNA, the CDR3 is TGTGCCAGCAGCTCATTAAGCACAGATACGCAGTATTTT.

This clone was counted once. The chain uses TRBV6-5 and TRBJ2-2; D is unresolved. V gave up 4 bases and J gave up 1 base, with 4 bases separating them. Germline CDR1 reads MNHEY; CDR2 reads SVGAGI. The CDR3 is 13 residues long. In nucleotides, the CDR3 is TGTGCCAGCAGTTTTCAGAACACCGGGGAGCTGTTTTTT. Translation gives CASSFQNTGELFF.

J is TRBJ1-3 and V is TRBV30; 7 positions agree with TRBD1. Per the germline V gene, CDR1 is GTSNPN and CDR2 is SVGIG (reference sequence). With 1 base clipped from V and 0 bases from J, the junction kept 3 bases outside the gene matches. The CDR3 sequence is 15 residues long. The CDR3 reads CAWSEGQHSGNTIYF. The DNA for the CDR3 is TGTGCCTGGAGTGAGGGACAGCACTCTGGAAACACCATATATTTT.

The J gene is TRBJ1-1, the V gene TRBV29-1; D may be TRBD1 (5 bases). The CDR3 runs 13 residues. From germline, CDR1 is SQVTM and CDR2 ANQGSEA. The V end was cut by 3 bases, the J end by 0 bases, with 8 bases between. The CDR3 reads CSVEGGVNTEAFF. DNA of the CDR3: TGCAGCGTTGAGGGGGGGGTGAACACTGAAGCTTTCTTT.

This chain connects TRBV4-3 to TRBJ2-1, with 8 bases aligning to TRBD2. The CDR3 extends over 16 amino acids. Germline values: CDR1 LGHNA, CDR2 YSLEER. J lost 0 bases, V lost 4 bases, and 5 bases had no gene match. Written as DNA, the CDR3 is TGCGCCAGCAGCCTCCGGGAGGGGAGCTCCTACAATGAGCAGTTCTTC. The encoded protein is CASSLREGSSYNEQFF.

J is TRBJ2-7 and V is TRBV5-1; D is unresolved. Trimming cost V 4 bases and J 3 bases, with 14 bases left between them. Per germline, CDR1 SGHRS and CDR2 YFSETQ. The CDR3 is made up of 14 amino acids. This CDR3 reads CASSELLQDYEQYF. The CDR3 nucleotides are TGCGCCAGCAGCGAGCTTCTTCAGGACTACGAGCAGTACTTC.

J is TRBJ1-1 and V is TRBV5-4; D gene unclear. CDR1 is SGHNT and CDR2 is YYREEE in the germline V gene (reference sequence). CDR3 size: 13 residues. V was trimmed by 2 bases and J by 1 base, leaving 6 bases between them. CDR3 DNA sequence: TGTGCCAGCAGCTTCATTGAGAACACTGAAGCTTTCTTT. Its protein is CASSFIENTEAFF.

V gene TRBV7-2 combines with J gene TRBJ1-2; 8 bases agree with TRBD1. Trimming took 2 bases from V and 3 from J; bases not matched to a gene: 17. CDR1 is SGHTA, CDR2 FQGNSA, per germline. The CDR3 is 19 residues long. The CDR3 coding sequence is TGTGCCAGCAGCTTAATTAGCGGCCTACAGGGGGGAAATGACTATGGCTACACCTTC. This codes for CASSLISGLQGGNDYGYTF.

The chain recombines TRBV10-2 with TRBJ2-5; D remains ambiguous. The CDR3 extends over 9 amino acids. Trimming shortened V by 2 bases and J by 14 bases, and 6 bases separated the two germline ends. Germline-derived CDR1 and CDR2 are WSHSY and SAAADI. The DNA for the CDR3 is TGCGCCAGCAGTGAGGCACTTTACTTC. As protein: CASSEALYF.

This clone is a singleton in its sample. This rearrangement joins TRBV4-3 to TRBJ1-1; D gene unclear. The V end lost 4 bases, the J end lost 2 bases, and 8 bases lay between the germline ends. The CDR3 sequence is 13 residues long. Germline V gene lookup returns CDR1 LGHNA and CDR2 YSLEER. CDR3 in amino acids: CASSLVTNTEAFF. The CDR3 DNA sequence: TGCGCCAGCAGCCTTGTAACTAACACTGAAGCTTTCTTT.

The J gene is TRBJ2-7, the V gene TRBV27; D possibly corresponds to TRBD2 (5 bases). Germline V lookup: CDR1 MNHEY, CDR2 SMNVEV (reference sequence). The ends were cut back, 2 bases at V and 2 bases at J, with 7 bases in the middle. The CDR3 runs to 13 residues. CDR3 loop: CASSLEGTYEQYF. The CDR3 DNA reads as TGTGCCAGCAGTTTAGAGGGAACCTACGAGCAGTACTTC.

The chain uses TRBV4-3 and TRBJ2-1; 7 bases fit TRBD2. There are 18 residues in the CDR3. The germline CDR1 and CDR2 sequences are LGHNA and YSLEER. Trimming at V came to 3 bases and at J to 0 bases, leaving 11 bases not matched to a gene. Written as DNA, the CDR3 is TGCGCCAGCAGCCACGACCGGAGCGGGGAGGGCTCCTACAATGAGCAGTTCTTC. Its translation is CASSHDRSGEGSYNEQFF.

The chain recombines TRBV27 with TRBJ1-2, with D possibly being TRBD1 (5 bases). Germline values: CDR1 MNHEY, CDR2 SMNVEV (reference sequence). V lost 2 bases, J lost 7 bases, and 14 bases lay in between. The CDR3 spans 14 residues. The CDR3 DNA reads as TGTGCCAGCAGTTTAAGGGCAGGGACCCTTGGCTACACCTTC. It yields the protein CASSLRAGTLGYTF.

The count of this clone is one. The CDR3 is CASSANRGKEQFF. The CDR3 coding sequence is TGTGCCAGTAGTGCGAACAGGGGAAAGGAGCAGTTCTTC. The gene calls are TRBV19 and TRBJ2-1; 7 bases are a match to TRBD1. Germline V CDR1 and CDR2: LNHDA, SQIVND (reference sequence). The trim removed 5 bases at V and 10 bases at J, leaving 8 bases unmatched. The CDR3 has 13 residues.

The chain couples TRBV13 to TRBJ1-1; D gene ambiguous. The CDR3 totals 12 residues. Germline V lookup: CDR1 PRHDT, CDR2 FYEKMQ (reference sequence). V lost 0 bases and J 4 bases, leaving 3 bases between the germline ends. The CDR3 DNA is TGTGCCAGCAGCTTAGGTTTCACTGAAGCTTTCTTT. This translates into CASSLGFTEAFF.

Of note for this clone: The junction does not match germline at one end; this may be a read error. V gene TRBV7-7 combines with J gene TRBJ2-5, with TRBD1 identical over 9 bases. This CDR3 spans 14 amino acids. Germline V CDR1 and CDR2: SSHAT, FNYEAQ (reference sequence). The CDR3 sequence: CASSHGTGKETQYF. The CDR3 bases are TGTGCTAGCAGCCACGGGACAGGGAAGGAGACCCAGTACTTC.

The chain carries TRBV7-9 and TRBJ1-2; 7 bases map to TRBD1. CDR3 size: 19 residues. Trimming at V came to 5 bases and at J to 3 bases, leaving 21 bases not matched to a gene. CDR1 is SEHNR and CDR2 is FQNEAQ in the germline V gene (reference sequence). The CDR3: CASSPAGQAINYGDYGYTF. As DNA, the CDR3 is TGTGCCAGCAGCCCCGCCGGACAGGCAATTAATTATGGCGACTATGGCTACACCTTC.

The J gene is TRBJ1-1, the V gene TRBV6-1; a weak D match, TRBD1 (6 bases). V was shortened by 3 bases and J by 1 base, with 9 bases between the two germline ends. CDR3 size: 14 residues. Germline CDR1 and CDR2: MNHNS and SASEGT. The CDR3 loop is CASSELTGNTEAFF. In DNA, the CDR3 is TGTGCCAGCAGTGAGTTGACAGGGAACACTGAAGCTTTCTTT.